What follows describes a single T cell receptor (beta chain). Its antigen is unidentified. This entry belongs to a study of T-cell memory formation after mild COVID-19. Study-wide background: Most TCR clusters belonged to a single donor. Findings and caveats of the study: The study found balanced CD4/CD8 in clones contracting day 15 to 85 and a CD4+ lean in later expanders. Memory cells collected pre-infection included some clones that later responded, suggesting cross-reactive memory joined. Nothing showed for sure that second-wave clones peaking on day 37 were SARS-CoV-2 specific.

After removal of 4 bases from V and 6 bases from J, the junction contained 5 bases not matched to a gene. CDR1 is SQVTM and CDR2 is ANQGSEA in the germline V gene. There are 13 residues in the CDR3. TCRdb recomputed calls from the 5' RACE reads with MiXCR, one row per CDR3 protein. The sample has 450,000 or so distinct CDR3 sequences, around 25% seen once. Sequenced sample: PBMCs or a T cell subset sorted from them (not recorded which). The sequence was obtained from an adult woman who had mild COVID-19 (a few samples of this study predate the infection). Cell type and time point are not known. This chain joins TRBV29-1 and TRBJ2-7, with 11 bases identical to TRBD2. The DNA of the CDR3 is TGCAGCGTTGTCTTAGCGGGAGGGCCCGAGCAGTACTTC. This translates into CSVVLAGGPEQYF.